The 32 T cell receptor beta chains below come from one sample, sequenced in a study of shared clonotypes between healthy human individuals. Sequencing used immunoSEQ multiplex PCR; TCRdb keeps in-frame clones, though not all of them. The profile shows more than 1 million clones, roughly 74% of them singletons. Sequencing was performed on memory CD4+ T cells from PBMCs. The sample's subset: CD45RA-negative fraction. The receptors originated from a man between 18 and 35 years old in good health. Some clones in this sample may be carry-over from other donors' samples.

CDR3 amino acids: CASSSQGRWTEAFF. CDR3 nucleotides: TGTGCCAGCAGCAGCCAGGGGCGATGGACTGAAGCTTTCTTT. The chain carries TRBV25-1 and TRBJ1-1, with D maybe TRBD1 (6 bases). The CDR3 length is 14 residues. The germline V gene has CDR1 MGHDK and CDR2 SYGVNS. Trimming removed 6 bases at V and 5 bases at J, with 16 bases between.

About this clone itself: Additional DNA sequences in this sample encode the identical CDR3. CDR3 in amino acids: CASSVGDYGYTF. The CDR3 DNA sequence: TGTGCCAGCAGCGTAGGTGACTATGGCTACACCTTC. This rearrangement joins TRBV9 to TRBJ1-2; D is unresolved. The CDR3 extends over 12 amino acids. Germline CDR1 is SGDLS and CDR2 is YYNGEE. The ends were cut back, 0 bases at V and 3 bases at J, with 3 bases in the middle.

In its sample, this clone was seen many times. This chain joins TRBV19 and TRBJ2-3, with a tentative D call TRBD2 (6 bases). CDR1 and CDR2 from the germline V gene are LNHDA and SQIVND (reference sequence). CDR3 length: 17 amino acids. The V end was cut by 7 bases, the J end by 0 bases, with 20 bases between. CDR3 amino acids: CASTSSYGRGSTDTQYF. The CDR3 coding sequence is TGTGCCAGTACCTCCTCTTACGGGAGAGGCAGCACAGATACGCAGTATTTT. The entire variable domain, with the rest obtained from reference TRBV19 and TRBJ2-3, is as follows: DGGITQSPKYLFRKEGQNVTLSCEQNLNHDAMYWYRQDPGQGLRLIYYSQIVNDFQKGDIAEGYSVSREKKESFPLTVTSAQKNPTAFYLCASTSSYGRGSTDTQYFGPGTRLTVL.

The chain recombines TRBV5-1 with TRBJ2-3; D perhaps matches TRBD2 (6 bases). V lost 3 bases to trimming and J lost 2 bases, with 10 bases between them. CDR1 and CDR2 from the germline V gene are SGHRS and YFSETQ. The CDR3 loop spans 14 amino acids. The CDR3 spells CASSWRDSTDTQYF. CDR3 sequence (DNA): TGCGCCAGCAGCTGGCGGGACTCCACAGATACGCAGTATTTT.

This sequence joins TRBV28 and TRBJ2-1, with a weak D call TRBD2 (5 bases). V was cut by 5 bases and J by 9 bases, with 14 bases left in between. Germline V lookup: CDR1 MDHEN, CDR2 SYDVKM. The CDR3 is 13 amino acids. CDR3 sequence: CASSPWLGAEQFF. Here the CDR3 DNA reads TGTGCCAGCAGTCCCTGGCTGGGAGCTGAGCAGTTCTTC. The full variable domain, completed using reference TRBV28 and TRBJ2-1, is DVKVTQSSRYLVKRTGEKVFLECVQDMDHENMFWYRQDPGLGLRLIYFSYDVKMKEKGDIPEGYSVSREKKERFSLILESASTNQTSMYLCASSPWLGAEQFFGPGTRLTVL.

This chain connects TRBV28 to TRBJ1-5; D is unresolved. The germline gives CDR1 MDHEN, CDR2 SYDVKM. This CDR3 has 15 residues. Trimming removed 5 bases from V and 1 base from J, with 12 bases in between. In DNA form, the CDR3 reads TGTGCCAGCAGTGTTTCCGTTACGAGCAATCAGCCCCAGCATTTT. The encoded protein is CASSVSVTSNQPQHF.

The CDR3: CASNPGTSGYEQYF. The DNA of the CDR3 is TGTGCCAGCAACCCCGGGACTAGCGGGTACGAGCAGTACTTC. The J gene is TRBJ2-7, the V gene TRBV9; 12 bases agree with TRBD2. CDR1 is SGDLS, CDR2 YYNGEE, per germline. CDR3 length equals 14 residues. Trimming removed 6 bases from V and 4 bases from J; junction bases left unmatched: 5.

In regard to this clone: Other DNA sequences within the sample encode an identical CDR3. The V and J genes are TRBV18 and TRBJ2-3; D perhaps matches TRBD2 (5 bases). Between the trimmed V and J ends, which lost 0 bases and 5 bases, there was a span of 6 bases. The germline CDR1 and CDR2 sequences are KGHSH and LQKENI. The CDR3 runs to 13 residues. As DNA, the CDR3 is TGTGCCAGCTCACCACCGGGGAGAGATACGCAGTATTTT. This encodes CASSPPGRDTQYF.

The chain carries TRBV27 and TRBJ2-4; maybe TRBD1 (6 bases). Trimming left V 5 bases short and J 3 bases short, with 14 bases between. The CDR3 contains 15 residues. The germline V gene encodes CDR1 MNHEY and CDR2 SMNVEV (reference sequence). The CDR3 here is CASSAQGPGKNIQYF. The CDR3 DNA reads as TGTGCCAGCAGTGCTCAGGGGCCGGGCAAAAACATTCAGTACTTC.

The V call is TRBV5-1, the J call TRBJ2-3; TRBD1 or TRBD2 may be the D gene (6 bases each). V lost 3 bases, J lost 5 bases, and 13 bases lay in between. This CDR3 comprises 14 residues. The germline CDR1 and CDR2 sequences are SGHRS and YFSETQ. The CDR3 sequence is CASSSGAGRDTQYF. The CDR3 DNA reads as TGCGCCAGCAGCTCGGGGGCGGGGAGAGATACGCAGTATTTT.

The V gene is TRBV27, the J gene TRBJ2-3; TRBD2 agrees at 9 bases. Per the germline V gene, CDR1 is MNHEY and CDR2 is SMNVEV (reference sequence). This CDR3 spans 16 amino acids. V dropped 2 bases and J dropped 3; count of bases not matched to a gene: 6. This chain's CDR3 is CASSLDLAGATDTQYF. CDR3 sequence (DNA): TGTGCCAGCAGTTTAGATTTAGCGGGAGCTACAGATACGCAGTATTTT.

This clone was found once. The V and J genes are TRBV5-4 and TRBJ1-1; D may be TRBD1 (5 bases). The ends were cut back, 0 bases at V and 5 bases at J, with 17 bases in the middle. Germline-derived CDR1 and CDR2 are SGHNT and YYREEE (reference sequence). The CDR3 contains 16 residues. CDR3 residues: CASSLAPGTVGTEAFF. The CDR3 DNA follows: TGTGCCAGCAGCTTGGCCCCTGGGACGGTTGGAACTGAAGCTTTCTTT.

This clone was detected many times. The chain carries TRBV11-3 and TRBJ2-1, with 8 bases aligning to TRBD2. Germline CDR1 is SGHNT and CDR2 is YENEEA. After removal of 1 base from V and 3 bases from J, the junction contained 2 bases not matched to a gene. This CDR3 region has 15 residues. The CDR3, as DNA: TGTGCCAGCAGCTTAGGGCGGGGGGACTACAATGAGCAGTTCTTC. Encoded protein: CASSLGRGDYNEQFF.

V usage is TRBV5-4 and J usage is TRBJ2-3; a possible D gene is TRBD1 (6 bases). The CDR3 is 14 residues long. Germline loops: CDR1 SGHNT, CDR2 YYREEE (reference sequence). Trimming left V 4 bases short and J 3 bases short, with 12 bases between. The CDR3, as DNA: TGTGCCAGCAGCGTGCCTACAGGGACAGATACGCAGTATTTT. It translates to CASSVPTGTDTQYF.

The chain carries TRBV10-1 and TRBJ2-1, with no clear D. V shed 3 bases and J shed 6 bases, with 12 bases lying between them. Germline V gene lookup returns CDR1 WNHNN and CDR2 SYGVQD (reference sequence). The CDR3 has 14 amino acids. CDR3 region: CASSERSPSNEQFF. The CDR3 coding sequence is TGCGCCAGCAGTGAACGCTCTCCAAGCAATGAGCAGTTCTTC.

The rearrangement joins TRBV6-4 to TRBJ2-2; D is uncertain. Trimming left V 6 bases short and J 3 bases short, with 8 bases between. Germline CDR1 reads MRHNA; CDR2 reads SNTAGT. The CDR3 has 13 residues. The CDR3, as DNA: TGTGCCAGCAGCGGTCACGACACCGGGGAGCTGTTTTTT. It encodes CASSGHDTGELFF.

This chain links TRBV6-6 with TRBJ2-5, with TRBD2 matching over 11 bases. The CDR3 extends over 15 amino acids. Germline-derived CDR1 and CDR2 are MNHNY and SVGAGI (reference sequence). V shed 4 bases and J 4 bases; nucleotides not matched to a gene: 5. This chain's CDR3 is CASSSTSGIRETQYF. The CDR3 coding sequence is TGTGCCAGCAGTTCGACTAGCGGGATAAGAGAGACCCAGTACTTC.

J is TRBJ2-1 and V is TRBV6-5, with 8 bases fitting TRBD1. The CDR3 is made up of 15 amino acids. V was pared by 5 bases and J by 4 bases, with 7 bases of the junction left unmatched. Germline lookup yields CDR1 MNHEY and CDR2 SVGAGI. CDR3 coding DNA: TGTGCCAGCAGTAGGACAGGGTTGCTATACAATGAGCAGTTCTTC. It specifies CASSRTGLLYNEQFF.

CDR3 sequence (DNA): TGTGCCAGCAGCCCTTCCTCGGGGGGCAATCAGCCCCAGCATTTT. Protein product: CASSPSSGGNQPQHF. The V call is TRBV9, the J call TRBJ1-5, with D perhaps matching TRBD1 (5 bases). Trimming cost V 4 bases and J 2 bases, with 13 bases left between them. CDR3 size: 15 residues. Germline CDR1 and CDR2: SGDLS and YYNGEE.

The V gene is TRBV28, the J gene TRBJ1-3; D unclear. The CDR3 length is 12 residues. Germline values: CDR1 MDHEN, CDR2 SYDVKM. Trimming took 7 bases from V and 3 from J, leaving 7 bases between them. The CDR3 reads CASKNFGNTIYF. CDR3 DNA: TGTGCCAGCAAAAACTTTGGAAACACCATATATTTT.

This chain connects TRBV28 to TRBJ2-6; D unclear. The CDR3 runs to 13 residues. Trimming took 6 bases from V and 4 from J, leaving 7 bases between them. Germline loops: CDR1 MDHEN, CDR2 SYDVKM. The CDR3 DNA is TGTGCCAGCAGGCGCCTGGGGGCCAACGTCCTGACTTTC. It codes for CASRRLGANVLTF.

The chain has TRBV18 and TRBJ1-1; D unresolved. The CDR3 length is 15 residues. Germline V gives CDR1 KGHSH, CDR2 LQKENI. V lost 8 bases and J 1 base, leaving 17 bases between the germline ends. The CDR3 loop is CASPTCWEENTEAFF. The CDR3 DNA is TGTGCCAGCCCAACTTGTTGGGAGGAGAACACTGAAGCTTTCTTT.

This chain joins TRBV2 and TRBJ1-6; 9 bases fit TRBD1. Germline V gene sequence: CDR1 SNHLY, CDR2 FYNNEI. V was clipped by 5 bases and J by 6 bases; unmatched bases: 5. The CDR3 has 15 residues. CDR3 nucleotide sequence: TGTGCCAGCAGTTACAGGGGGCTTGGTAATTCACCCCTCCACTTT. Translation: CASSYRGLGNSPLHF. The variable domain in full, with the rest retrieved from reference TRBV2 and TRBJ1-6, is EPEVTQTPSHQVTQMGQEVILRCVPISNHLYFYWYRQILGQKVEFLVSFYNNEISEKSEIFDDQFSVERPDGSNFTLKIRSTKLEDSAMYFCASSYRGLGNSPLHFGNGTRLTVT.

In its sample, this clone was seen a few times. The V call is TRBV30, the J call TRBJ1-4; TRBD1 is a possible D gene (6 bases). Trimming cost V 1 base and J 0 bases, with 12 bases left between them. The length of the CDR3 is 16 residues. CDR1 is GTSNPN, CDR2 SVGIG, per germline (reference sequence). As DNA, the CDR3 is TGTGCCTGGAGTGGGACAGACAGTTCAACTAATGAAAAACTGTTTTTT. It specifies CAWSGTDSSTNEKLFF. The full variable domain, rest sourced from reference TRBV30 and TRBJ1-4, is SQTIHQWPATLVQPVGSPLSLECTVEGTSNPNLYWYRQAAGRGLQLLFYSVGIGQISSEVPQNLSASRPQDRQFILSSKKLLLSDSGFYLCAWSGTDSSTNEKLFFGSGTQLSVL.

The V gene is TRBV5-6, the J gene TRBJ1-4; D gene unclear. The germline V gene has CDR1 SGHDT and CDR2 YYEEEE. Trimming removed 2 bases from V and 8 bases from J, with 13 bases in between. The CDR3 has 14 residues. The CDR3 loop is CASSFRGLGEKLFF. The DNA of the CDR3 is TGTGCCAGCAGCTTTCGCGGGCTGGGAGAAAAACTGTTTTTT. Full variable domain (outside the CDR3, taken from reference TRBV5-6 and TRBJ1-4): DAGVTQSPTHLIKTRGQQVTLRCSPKSGHDTVSWYQQALGQGPQFIFQYYEEEERQRGNFPDRFSGHQFPNYSSELNVNALLLGDSALYLCASSFRGLGEKLFFGSGTQLSVL.

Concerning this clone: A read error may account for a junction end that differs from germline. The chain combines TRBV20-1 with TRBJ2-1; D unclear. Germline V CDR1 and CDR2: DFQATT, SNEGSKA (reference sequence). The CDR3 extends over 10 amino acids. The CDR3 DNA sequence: TGCAGAGCTAAGGGCAATGAGCAGTTCTTC. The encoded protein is CRAKGNEQFF.

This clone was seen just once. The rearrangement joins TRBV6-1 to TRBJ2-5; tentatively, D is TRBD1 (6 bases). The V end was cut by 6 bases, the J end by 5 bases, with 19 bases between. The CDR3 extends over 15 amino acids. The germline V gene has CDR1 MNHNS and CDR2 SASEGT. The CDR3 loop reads CASSRRDLRGETQYF. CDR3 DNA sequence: TGTGCCAGCAGCCGCCGGGACCTTAGGGGGGAGACCCAGTACTTC.

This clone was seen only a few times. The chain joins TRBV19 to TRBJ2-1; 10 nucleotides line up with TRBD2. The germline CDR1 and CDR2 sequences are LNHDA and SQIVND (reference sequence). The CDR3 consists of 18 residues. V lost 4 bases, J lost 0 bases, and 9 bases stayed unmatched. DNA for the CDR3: TGTGCCAGTAGTAAGCCGGGACTAGCGTCCCACTCCTACAATGAGCAGTTCTTC. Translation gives CASSKPGLASHSYNEQFF.

The CDR3: CAWTSMDLWAYEQYF. As DNA, the CDR3 is TGTGCCTGGACCTCGATGGACCTCTGGGCGTACGAGCAGTACTTC. The J gene is TRBJ2-7, the V gene TRBV30, with no clear D. The CDR3 runs 15 residues. The V gene lost 4 bases and the J gene lost 4 bases, with 20 bases spanning the gap. The germline V gene has CDR1 GTSNPN and CDR2 SVGIG (reference sequence).

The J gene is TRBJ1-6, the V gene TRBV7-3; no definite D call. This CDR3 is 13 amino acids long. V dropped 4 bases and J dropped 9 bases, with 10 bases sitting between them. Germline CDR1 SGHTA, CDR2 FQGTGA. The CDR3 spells CASSSYLSSPLHF. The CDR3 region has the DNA TGTGCCAGCAGCTCGTATTTGTCTTCACCCCTCCACTTT.

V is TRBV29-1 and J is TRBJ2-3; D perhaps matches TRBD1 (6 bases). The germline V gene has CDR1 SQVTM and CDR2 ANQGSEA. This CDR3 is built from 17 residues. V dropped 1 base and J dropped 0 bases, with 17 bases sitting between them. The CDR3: CSVEGGTGITSTDTQYF. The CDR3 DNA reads TGCAGCGTTGAAGGGGGTACAGGGATTACTAGCACAGATACGCAGTATTTT.

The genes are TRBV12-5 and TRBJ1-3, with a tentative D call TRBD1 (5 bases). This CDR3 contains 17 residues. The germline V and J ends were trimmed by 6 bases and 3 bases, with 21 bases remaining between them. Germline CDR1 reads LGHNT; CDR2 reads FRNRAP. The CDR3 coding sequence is TGTGCTAGTGGCGCCGCGGGGGGGGATTCAAGTGGAAACACCATATATTTT. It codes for CASGAAGGDSSGNTIYF. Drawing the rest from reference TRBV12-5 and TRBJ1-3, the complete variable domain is DARVTQTPRHKVTEMGQEVTMRCQPILGHNTVFWYRQTMMQGLELLAYFRNRAPLDDSGMPKDRFSAEMPDATLATLKIQPSEPRDSAVYFCASGAAGGDSSGNTIYFGEGSWLTVV.